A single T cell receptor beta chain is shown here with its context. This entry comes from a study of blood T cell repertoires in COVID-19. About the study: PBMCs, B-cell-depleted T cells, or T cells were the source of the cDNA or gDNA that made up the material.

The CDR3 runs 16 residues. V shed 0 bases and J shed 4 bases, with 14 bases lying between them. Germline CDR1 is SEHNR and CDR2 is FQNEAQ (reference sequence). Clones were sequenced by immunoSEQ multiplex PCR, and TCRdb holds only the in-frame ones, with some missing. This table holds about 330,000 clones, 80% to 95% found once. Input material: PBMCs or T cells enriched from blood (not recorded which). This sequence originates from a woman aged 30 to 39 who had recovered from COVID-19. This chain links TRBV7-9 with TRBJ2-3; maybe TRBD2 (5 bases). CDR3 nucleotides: TGTGCCAGCAGCTTAGCGCTAGGGAGTCCTTCAGATACGCAGTATTTT. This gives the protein CASSLALGSPSDTQYF.